What follows are 6 T cell receptor beta chains derived from one specimen sequenced in a study of chemoradiotherapy in HPV16-positive cancers. TCRdb's table, derived via immunoSEQ multiplex PCR, lists solely in-frame clones and lacks some. The sample yields roughly 9,000 clones, around 73% seen once. Collection took place from a patient who underwent chemoradiotherapy. These receptors all stem from a human donor with HPV-associated anogenital cancer.

This clone turned up a few times. V usage is TRBV11-2 and J usage is TRBJ2-3; the D is unclear. V gave up 5 bases and J gave up 0 bases, with 12 bases separating them. The CDR3 sequence is 15 residues long. Germline CDR1 is SGHAT and CDR2 is FQNNGV. Written as DNA, the CDR3 is TGTGCCAGCAGCCCCAGTGGGTTCAGCACAGATACGCAGTATTTT. This encodes CASSPSGFSTDTQYF.

V usage is TRBV6-6 and J usage is TRBJ2-5, with D unclear. Germline-derived CDR1 and CDR2 are MNHNY and SVGAGI (reference sequence). Deletions cut 6 bases from V and 5 bases from J, with 13 bases between. The CDR3 sequence is 13 residues long. The CDR3 DNA reads TGTGCCAGCAGGTACCCTGGCAGCGAGACCCAGTACTTC. As protein: CASRYPGSETQYF.

The chain has TRBV5-4 and TRBJ2-3; D may match TRBD1 or TRBD2 (6 bases each). The CDR3 totals 16 residues. V lost 4 bases and J 0 bases, leaving 15 bases between the germline ends. Per germline, CDR1 SGHNT and CDR2 YYREEE (reference sequence). The CDR3 loop is CASSGGRGGSTDTQYF. In DNA, the CDR3 is TGTGCCAGCAGCGGGGGGCGAGGTGGCAGCACAGATACGCAGTATTTT. The entire variable domain, with the rest obtained from reference TRBV5-4 and TRBJ2-3, is as follows: ETGVTQSPTHLIKTRGQQVTLRCSSQSGHNTVSWYQQALGQGPQFIFQYYREEENGRGNFPPRFSGLQFPNYSSELNVNALELDDSALYLCASSGGRGGSTDTQYFGPGTRLTVL.

This chain uses TRBV5-1 with TRBJ1-1; 8 bases fit TRBD1. The CDR3 has 15 amino acids. V lost 4 bases and J lost 5; bases outside the gene matches: 10. CDR1 and CDR2 (germline): SGHRS, YFSETQ. The CDR3 sequence is CASSLDRGRGTEAFF. The CDR3 bases are TGCGCCAGCAGCCTCGACAGGGGCCGGGGGACTGAAGCTTTCTTT. The whole variable domain, remainder taken from reference TRBV5-1 and TRBJ1-1, is KAGVTQTPRYLIKTRGQQVTLSCSPISGHRSVSWYQQTPGQGLQFLFEYFSETQRNKGNFPGRFSGRQFSNSRSEMNVSTLELGDSALYLCASSLDRGRGTEAFFGQGTRLTVV.

This chain connects TRBV6-5 to TRBJ2-5; D unresolved. The V gene's germline CDR1 is MNHEY and CDR2 SVGAGI. Trimming cost V 3 bases and J 2 bases, with 7 bases left between them. The CDR3 runs to 13 residues. The CDR3 DNA is TGTGCCAGCAGTTATCGGGTGCAAGAGACCCAGTACTTC. It is translated as CASSYRVQETQYF.

The table lists this clone with a few counts. The CDR3 sequence: CAISESGHRRGYTF. The CDR3 DNA is TGTGCCATCAGTGAGTCGGGGCACCGTCGCGGCTACACCTTC. V and J are TRBV10-3 and TRBJ1-2, with D possibly TRBD1 on 5 matching bases. The germline V and J ends were trimmed by 0 bases and 8 bases, with 13 bases remaining between them. CDR1 is ENHRY, CDR2 SYGVKD, per germline. The CDR3 runs 14 residues.